This T cell receptor (beta chain) was sequenced in a study of shared clonotypes between healthy human individuals. Looking at the study overall: Used for every donor were three CD4 naive, three CD4 memory, two CD8 naive and one CD8 memory plate.

The donors, all of them Caucasian adults, lived in Nashville, Tennessee. The data were produced by immunoSEQ multiplex PCR, yet TCRdb's version contains in-frame clones alone and is incomplete. The sample shows 150,000 to 200,000 clones, 65% to 80% of them seen only once. Whole-study findings and limits: Though the depth was large, rarefaction showed that sorted-subset sequencing was incomplete. Naive subsets typically showed greater estimated richness than memory subsets.

Turning to this clone: The antigen is undetermined.

This CDR3 is 13 amino acids long. Germline CDR1 SQVTM, CDR2 ANQGSEA. V dropped 6 bases and J dropped 0 bases, with 11 bases sitting between them. This chain connects TRBV29-1 to TRBJ1-1; maybe TRBD1 (6 bases). Sequencing was carried out using memory CD4+ T cells sorted from blood. Subset indicated: CD45RA-negative fraction. The TCR sequence derives from a man in his thirties or forties in good health. In DNA form, the CDR3 reads TGCAGCGTACTAGGACAGATGAACACTGAAGCTTTCTTT. It is translated as CSVLGQMNTEAFF.